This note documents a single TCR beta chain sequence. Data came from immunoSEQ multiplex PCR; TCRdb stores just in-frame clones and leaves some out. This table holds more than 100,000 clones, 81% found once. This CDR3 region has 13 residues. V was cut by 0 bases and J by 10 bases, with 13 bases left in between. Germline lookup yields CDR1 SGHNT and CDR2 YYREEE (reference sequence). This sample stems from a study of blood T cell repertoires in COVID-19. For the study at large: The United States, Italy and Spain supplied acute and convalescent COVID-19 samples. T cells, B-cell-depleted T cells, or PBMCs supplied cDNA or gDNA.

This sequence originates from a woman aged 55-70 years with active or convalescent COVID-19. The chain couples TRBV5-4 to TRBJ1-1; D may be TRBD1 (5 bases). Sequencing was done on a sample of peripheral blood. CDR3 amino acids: CASSLAGGWGAFF. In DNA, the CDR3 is TGTGCCAGCAGCTTGGCCGGGGGGTGGGGAGCTTTCTTT. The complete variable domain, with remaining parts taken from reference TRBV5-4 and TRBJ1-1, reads ETGVTQSPTHLIKTRGQQVTLRCSSQSGHNTVSWYQQALGQGPQFIFQYYREEENGRGNFPPRFSGLQFPNYSSELNVNALELDDSALYLCASSLAGGWGAFFGQGTRLTVV.